This TCR beta chain was identified in a study of blood T cell repertoires in COVID-19. Study summary: PBMCs, B-cell-depleted T cells, or T cells were the source of the cDNA or gDNA that made up the material.

TCRdb keeps only in-frame clones here, not all; method: immunoSEQ multiplex PCR. The repertoire holds some 170,000 clones, with approximately 85% as singletons. Trimming pared 5 bases from V and 7 bases from J, leaving 23 bases between. Germline V gene lookup returns CDR1 SGHTA and CDR2 FQGTGA. The CDR3 sequence is 16 residues long. The gene calls are TRBV7-3 and TRBJ1-2; D is uncertain. Sequenced sample: peripheral blood. This TCR was recovered from a woman aged 55-70 years with acute or convalescent COVID-19. CDR3 bases: TGTGCCAGCAGCCCCGACCCCACCAGGACGGGAGGTGGCTACACCTTC. It codes for CASSPDPTRTGGGYTF.